A single sample gave rise to the 14 T cell receptor beta chains below, sequenced in a study of molecular identifiers for immune sequencing clone quantification. Using its own MiXCR run on the PCR reads, TCRdb lists one record per CDR3 protein. The sample carries about 510,000 distinct CDR3 sequences, about 26% recorded once. Sequences were obtained from naive CD8+ T cells from blood, with Jurkat cell RNA spiked in. Sample subset: FACS-sorted CD8+CD4-CCR7+CD45RA+ naive T cells. The receptors were gathered from a human donor in good health. Some libraries in this study had Jurkat cell RNA spiked in.

A remark on this clonotype: At one end the junction does not follow the germline gene, possibly because of a read error. The chain carries TRBV27 and TRBJ2-7; D is possibly TRBD1 (5 bases). Germline V gives CDR1 MNHEY, CDR2 SMNVEV (reference sequence). This CDR3 is built from 12 residues. CDR3 DNA sequence: TGTGCCAGCAGTACCGAAGGGGTGGAGCGGTACTTC. Its translation: CASSTEGVERYF.

This clonotype was seen at least ten times. The chain links TRBV6-2 or TRBV6-3 to TRBJ1-1; D is perhaps TRBD1 (5 bases). CDR1 and CDR2 (germline): MNHEY, SVGEGT. The CDR3 has 13 residues. Trimming took 2 bases from V and 7 from J, leaving 11 bases between them. In nucleotides, the CDR3 is TGTGCCAGCAGTTACGTGGGGACTAGTGAAGCTTTCTTT. Translation gives CASSYVGTSEAFF.

This chain joins TRBV7-9 and TRBJ2-7; D perhaps matches TRBD2 (5 bases). The CDR3 runs 15 residues. V was shortened by 3 bases and J by 4 bases, with 16 bases between the two germline ends. The germline gives CDR1 SEHNR, CDR2 FQNEAQ (reference sequence). CDR3: CASSFLGVKRYEQYF. The CDR3 nucleotides are TGTGCCAGCAGCTTCCTGGGAGTAAAGAGGTACGAGCAGTACTTC.

This chain links TRBV4-1 with TRBJ2-7; D remains unclear. This CDR3 has 14 amino acids. In germline, CDR1 is MGHRA, CDR2 YSYEKL. With 1 base removed from V and 3 bases from J, the gap between germline ends came to 10 bases. The CDR3 region has the DNA TGCGCCAGCAGCCAAGCCGCCTCTAACTACGAGCAGTACTTC. Protein sequence: CASSQAASNYEQYF.

The sample holds one count of this clonotype. Just one base apart from a much larger clone, this may be a read error. The J gene is TRBJ2-7, the V gene TRBV12-3 or TRBV12-4, with D perhaps matching TRBD2 (5 bases). The CDR3 is 12 residues long. The CDR3 region has the DNA TGTGCCAGCAGTTTTTCGGGGTACGAGCAGGACTTC. This translates into CASSFSGYEQDF.

The sample holds many counts of this clonotype. The chain employs TRBV13 and TRBJ1-2; a possible D gene is TRBD1 (5 bases). The V gene lost 1 base and the J gene lost 0 bases, with 6 bases spanning the gap. This CDR3 region has 14 residues. Germline loops: CDR1 PRHDT, CDR2 FYEKMQ (reference sequence). CDR3 region: CASSLEGANYGYTF. The CDR3 bases are TGTGCCAGCAGCTTAGAAGGGGCTAACTATGGCTACACCTTC.

In this sample, this clonotype turned up a few times. The rearrangement links TRBV5-1 to TRBJ2-7; maybe TRBD2 (5 bases). Per germline, CDR1 SGHRS and CDR2 YFSETQ. V was clipped by 4 bases and J by 5 bases, with 10 bases between them. The CDR3 length is 12 residues. CDR3 region: CASSPLSDEQYF. DNA for the CDR3: TGCGCCAGCAGCCCTCTTAGCGACGAGCAGTACTTC.

On this clonotype itself: Just one base apart from a much larger clone, this may be a read error. The rearrangement joins TRBV6-5 to TRBJ2-7; 7 bases are a match to TRBD1. The germline V gene encodes CDR1 MNHEY and CDR2 SVGAGI. The length of the CDR3 is 14 residues. CDR3 protein: CASSYQTGAWERYF. CDR3 nucleotide sequence: TGTGCCAGCAGTTACCAAACAGGGGCTTGGGAGCGGTACTTC.

In the case of this clonotype: One end of the junction varies from germline; a read error may be responsible. This chain joins TRBV19 and TRBJ1-5; D gene uncertain. This CDR3 contains 14 residues. Germline V gives CDR1 LNHDA, CDR2 SQIVND (reference sequence). The CDR3: CVSSIGRGNQPQHF. The CDR3 DNA reads TGTGTCAGTAGTATTGGCAGAGGCAATCAGCCCCAGCATTTT.

The table lists this clonotype with many counts. The V and J genes are TRBV6-5 and TRBJ2-7; 11 nucleotides line up with TRBD1. Germline CDR1 MNHEY, CDR2 SVGAGI. The V and J ends lost 5 bases and 0 bases, in that order; junction bases with no gene match: 9. This CDR3 has 17 residues. Here the CDR3 reads CASSTTWGQGGSYEQYF. The CDR3 nucleotides are TGTGCCAGCAGTACGACATGGGGACAGGGGGGCTCCTACGAGCAGTACTTC.

This clonotype occurred many times. The chain carries TRBV18 and TRBJ2-6; 8 positions match TRBD1. CDR1 KGHSH and CDR2 LQKENI come from the germline V gene. The CDR3 spans 18 residues. The junction had 4 bases not matched to a gene; V was cut back by 0 bases and J by 0 bases. CDR3 amino acids: CASSPPGQVFSGANVLTF. CDR3 nucleotides: TGTGCCAGCTCACCACCGGGACAGGTGTTCTCTGGGGCCAACGTCCTGACTTTC.

Comment on this clonotype: One end of the junction varies from germline; a read error may be responsible. V is TRBV12-3 or TRBV12-4 and J is TRBJ2-5; 15 positions match TRBD2. The CDR3 runs 17 residues. CDR3 in DNA: TGTGCCAGCAGTCCGGGACTAGCGGGAGGCGGGGGAGAGACCCAGTGCTTC. Residues: CASSPGLAGGGGETQCF.

The CDR3 loop is CAGGTGLFEQYF. The CDR3 nucleotides read TGTGCCGGAGGGACAGGGCTGTTCGAGCAGTACTTC. The chain is built from TRBV30 and TRBJ2-7; 9 nucleotides agree with TRBD1. Germline V gene sequence: CDR1 GTSNPN, CDR2 SVGIG (reference sequence). Trimming took 8 bases from V and 6 from J; bases not matched to a gene: 8. This CDR3 contains 12 residues.

This clonotype was counted many times. The chain employs TRBV4-3 and TRBJ2-1; 11 bases agree with TRBD2. The germline CDR1 and CDR2 sequences are LGHNA and YSLEER. Trimming took 5 bases from V and 7 from J; bases not matched to a gene: 10. The CDR3 has 16 residues. The CDR3 DNA reads as TGCGCCAGCAGCTCGTATAGCGGGAGGGCCGGTAATGAGCAGTTCTTC. This sequence encodes CASSSYSGRAGNEQFF.